The 21 T cell receptor beta chains in this list originate from one sample, sequenced in a study of identical twins. TCRdb used MiXCR to reprocess the 5' RACE reads, holding one entry per CDR3 protein. The sample lists roughly 690,000 distinct CDR3 sequences; 5.5% to 7.5% were seen once. Sequencing was carried out using naive T cells sorted from blood. The receptors were sampled from a man between 18 and 29 years old in good health.

There are a few counts of this clonotype. The V and J genes are TRBV27 and TRBJ2-1; no clear D gene. Germline V gene sequence: CDR1 MNHEY, CDR2 SMNVEV (reference sequence). The CDR3 sequence is 18 residues long. V gave up 3 bases and J gave up 0 bases, with 18 bases separating them. The CDR3 nucleotides read TGTGCCAGCAGTTTCTCGACTCCCCTGATGTCCTCCTACAATGAGCAGTTCTTC. Its protein product is CASSFSTPLMSSYNEQFF.

The rearrangement uses TRBV27 and TRBJ2-1, with 10 bases fitting TRBD1. CDR1 is MNHEY and CDR2 is SMNVEV in the germline V gene (reference sequence). The V gene end was trimmed by 0 bases and the J gene end by 9 bases; junction bases not matched to a gene: 5. The CDR3 runs 15 residues. The CDR3 loop is CASSLSGTGVGEQFF. CDR3 DNA sequence: TGTGCCAGCAGTTTATCAGGGACAGGGGTGGGTGAGCAGTTCTTC.

This clonotype was seen only a few times. V usage is TRBV11-2 and J usage is TRBJ1-6; TRBD1 matches 7 bases. The J segment lost 5 bases and the V segment lost 6 bases, leaving 7 bases of the junction unmatched. Germline V gene sequence: CDR1 SGHAT, CDR2 FQNNGV. This CDR3 is built from 15 residues. The CDR3 here is CASSRQGNDNSPLHF. For the CDR3, the DNA is TGTGCCAGCAGTCGACAGGGAAATGATAATTCACCCCTCCACTTT.

The sample holds many counts of this clonotype. V usage is TRBV7-2 and J usage is TRBJ2-1; D uncertain. The CDR3 sequence is 16 residues long. V gave up 1 base and J gave up 3 bases, with 13 bases separating them. Germline V gene data show CDR1 as SGHTA and CDR2 as FQGNSA. CDR3 loop: CASSLVELTSYNEQFF. The CDR3, as DNA: TGTGCCAGCAGCTTAGTCGAGTTGACAAGCTACAATGAGCAGTTCTTC. Combining the CDR3 with reference TRBV7-2 and TRBJ2-1 gives the whole variable domain GAGVSQSPSNKVTEKGKDVELRCDPISGHTALYWYRQSLGQGLEFLIYFQGNSAPDKSGLPSDRFSAERTGGSVSTLTIQRTQQEDSAVYLCASSLVELTSYNEQFFGPGTRLTVL.

This sequence joins TRBV5-1 and TRBJ1-2, with 11 bases matching TRBD1. Per germline, CDR1 SGHRS and CDR2 YFSETQ. The CDR3 has 16 amino acids. The V and J ends lost 4 bases and 8 bases, in that order; junction bases with no gene match: 13. CDR3 sequence reads: CASSGGTGGRSSGYTF. The CDR3 coding sequence is TGCGCCAGCAGCGGGGGGACAGGGGGAAGATCCTCAGGCTACACCTTC. Variable domain in full (rest from reference TRBV5-1 and TRBJ1-2): KAGVTQTPRYLIKTRGQQVTLSCSPISGHRSVSWYQQTPGQGLQFLFEYFSETQRNKGNFPGRFSGRQFSNSRSEMNVSTLELGDSALYLCASSGGTGGRSSGYTFGSGTRLTVV.

In its sample, this clonotype was seen a few times. The germline gene is not matched at one end of the junction; a read error may be the cause. The J gene is TRBJ2-2, the V gene TRBV3-1; D remains ambiguous. The germline CDR1 and CDR2 sequences are LGHDT and YNNKEL (reference sequence). This CDR3 is built from 15 residues. Written as DNA, the CDR3 is TGTGCCAGCAGTCAAGGCCGCCCAGTCGGCGGGGAGCTGTTTTTT. It yields the protein CASSQGRPVGGELFF.

This clonotype was counted many times. The chain combines TRBV12-3 or TRBV12-4 with TRBJ2-3, with TRBD2 identical over 8 bases. The CDR3 totals 15 residues. Trimming cost V 5 bases and J 4 bases; bases outside gene matches: 8. CDR3 sequence (DNA): TGTGCCAGCAGTCCAAGCGGGAGTTTCGCAGATACGCAGTATTTT. Translated: CASSPSGSFADTQYF.

V usage is TRBV7-9 and J usage is TRBJ1-4; D remains unclear. V was clipped by 5 bases and J by 8 bases, with 6 bases between them. The CDR3 is 11 amino acids. Per germline, CDR1 SEHNR and CDR2 FQNEAQ (reference sequence). The chain's CDR3 is CASSRAEKLFF. CDR3 coding DNA: TGTGCCAGCAGCCGGGCGGAAAAACTGTTTTTT. Supplemented by reference TRBV7-9 and TRBJ1-4, the full variable domain reads DTGVSQNPRHKITKRGQNVTFRCDPISEHNRLYWYRQTLGQGPEFLTYFQNEAQLEKSRLLSDRFSAERPKGSFSTLEIQRTEQGDSAMYLCASSRAEKLFFGSGTQLSVL.

This clonotype was found many times. The chain recombines TRBV9 with TRBJ2-1; 7 positions agree with TRBD2. V lost 6 bases, J lost 3 bases, and 6 bases stayed unmatched. The germline CDR1 and CDR2 sequences are SGDLS and YYNGEE. The CDR3 is made up of 14 amino acids. Written as DNA, the CDR3 is TGTGCCAGCACCTCCGGGACTAACTACAATGAGCAGTTCTTC. Protein sequence: CASTSGTNYNEQFF.

This clonotype was detected ten times or more. This chain uses TRBV12-3 or TRBV12-4 with TRBJ2-2; possible D gene TRBD2, 5 bases. This CDR3 contains 13 residues. V was clipped by 5 bases and J by 8 bases, with 12 bases between them. The CDR3 is CASSHGSLGELFF. The CDR3 DNA sequence: TGTGCCAGCAGTCATGGGAGTTTGGGGGAGCTGTTTTTT.

This clonotype was found once. The chain employs TRBV3-1 and TRBJ2-7; no firm D call. The CDR3 totals 14 residues. Deletions cut 1 base from V and 0 bases from J, with 7 bases between. CDR1 and CDR2 (germline): LGHDT, YNNKEL (reference sequence). CDR3 amino acids: CASSQGSISYEQYF. CDR3 nucleotide sequence: TGTGCCAGCAGCCAAGGTTCTATCTCCTACGAGCAGTACTTC.

This clonotype has only a few counts. This rearrangement joins TRBV12-3 or TRBV12-4 to TRBJ1-2; D unclear. CDR3 length: 13 amino acids. Trimming shortened V by 1 base and J by 10 bases, and 13 bases separated the two germline ends. The CDR3, as DNA: TGTGCCAGCAGTTTAGTCCCCCGAAGGGACTACACCTTC. Its protein product is CASSLVPRRDYTF.

This clonotype appeared a few times. The chain employs TRBV18 and TRBJ1-4, with D unresolved. Germline V lookup: CDR1 KGHSH, CDR2 LQKENI. The CDR3 covers 14 residues. V lost 3 bases to trimming and J lost 8 bases, with 13 bases between them. Here the CDR3 DNA reads TGTGCCAGCTCACCGGGAGGGCAGGCGGAAAAACTGTTTTTT. As protein: CASSPGGQAEKLFF.

This clonotype has at least ten counts. J is TRBJ1-1 and V is TRBV29-1; the D gene is possibly TRBD1 (5 bases). Germline lookup yields CDR1 SQVTM and CDR2 ANQGSEA. This CDR3 contains 13 residues. Deletions cut 4 bases from V and 10 bases from J, with 19 bases between. Here the CDR3 reads CSVVGGGIIGAFF. CDR3 nucleotide sequence: TGCAGCGTTGTTGGTGGGGGAATAATTGGAGCTTTCTTT. The full variable domain, rest sourced from reference TRBV29-1 and TRBJ1-1, is SAVISQKPSRDICQRGTSLTIQCQVDSQVTMMFWYRQQPGQSLTLIATANQGSEATYESGFVIDKFPISRPNLTFSTLTVSNMSPEDSSIYLCSVVGGGIIGAFFGQGTRLTVV.

The chain joins TRBV20-1 to TRBJ2-1; weak D call: TRBD2 (5 bases). The CDR3 totals 13 residues. V gave up 0 bases and J gave up 13 bases, with 16 bases separating them. Germline CDR1 DFQATT, CDR2 SNEGSKA (reference sequence). CDR3 protein: CSARDRTQLAQFF. In nucleotides, the CDR3 is TGCAGTGCTAGAGACAGGACCCAGCTAGCCCAGTTCTTC.

This clonotype was recorded a few times. The genes are TRBV10-2 and TRBJ2-3; 11 bases are shared with TRBD2. The V gene end was trimmed by 6 bases and the J gene end by 9 bases; junction bases not matched to a gene: 11. The germline gives CDR1 WSHSY, CDR2 SAAADI. The CDR3 is 15 residues long. CDR3 DNA sequence: TGCGCCAGCAGCGCGACTAGCGGGGACTCGTACACGCAGTATTTT. Residues: CASSATSGDSYTQYF.

This clonotype was seen more than once but under ten times. The chain couples TRBV25-1 to TRBJ2-3; TRBD2 matches at 10 bases. Losses at the gene ends were 3 bases for V and 0 bases for J; bases not matched to a gene: 3. The V gene's germline CDR1 is MGHDK and CDR2 SYGVNS. This CDR3 contains 16 residues. The CDR3 DNA reads as TGTGCCAGCAGTGATTGGACTAGCGGTAGCACAGATACGCAGTATTTT. As protein: CASSDWTSGSTDTQYF.

The genes are TRBV3-1 and TRBJ1-4; no definite D call. CDR3 length equals 15 residues. The V gene lost 3 bases and the J gene lost 5 bases, with 13 bases spanning the gap. The germline CDR1 and CDR2 sequences are LGHDT and YNNKEL (reference sequence). CDR3 sequence reads: CASSQRTWTNEKLFF. In DNA, the CDR3 is TGTGCCAGCAGCCAGCGTACATGGACGAATGAAAAACTGTTTTTT.

The genes are TRBV28 and TRBJ2-1, with a weak D call TRBD1 (5 bases). CDR1 MDHEN and CDR2 SYDVKM come from the germline V gene. The V end was cut by 5 bases, the J end by 2 bases, with 10 bases between. CDR3 length equals 14 residues. As DNA, the CDR3 is TGTGCCAGCAGTCCAACGACAGCCTACAATGAGCAGTTCTTC. Its protein product is CASSPTTAYNEQFF.

This clonotype appeared many times. This chain links TRBV24-1 with TRBJ2-3; 7 nucleotides match TRBD1. This CDR3 has 16 amino acids. V lost 4 bases to trimming and J lost 4 bases; unmatched junction nucleotides: 10. CDR1 is KGHDR, CDR2 SFDVKD, per germline. This CDR3 is CATSDPGTAGADTQYF. The CDR3, as DNA: TGTGCCACCAGTGACCCCGGGACAGCAGGCGCAGATACGCAGTATTTT.

This rearrangement joins TRBV18 to TRBJ2-7, with a weak D call TRBD1 (7 bases). Germline assignment: CDR1 KGHSH and CDR2 LQKENI. The CDR3 is made up of 13 amino acids. With 2 bases removed from V and 5 bases from J, the gap between germline ends came to 10 bases. The CDR3 spells CASSPVRGDEQYF. The CDR3 DNA reads TGTGCCAGCTCACCAGTCAGGGGGGACGAGCAGTACTTC.